This TCR beta chain comes out of a study of OX40 agonist ivuxolimab in advanced cancers. Background for the entire study: The costimulatory receptor OX40 (CD134) was targeted by ivuxolimab, a fully human IgG2 agonistic monoclonal antibody. In the dose-escalation cohort, roughly 82% of patients were male, and the mean age was roughly 60 years with a range of roughly 23 to 79. Partial responses occurred in three dose-escalation patients: two with cutaneous melanoma and one with hepatocellular carcinoma. The monotherapy dose-escalation portion (N of about 50 patients) of the phase I ivuxolimab trial is reported in the paper. Prior anti-PD-1, anti-PD-L1 or anti-CTLA-4 therapy was permitted, and approximately 40% of dose-escalation patients had received checkpoint inhibitors. Intravenous ivuxolimab was administered to patients every 2 weeks at six dose levels: 0.01, 0.1, 0.3, 1.5, 3 and 10 mg/kg. Peripheral TCRbeta sequencing aimed to test whether ivuxolimab altered TCR sequence diversity and caused clonal T-cell expansion. Among the approximately 50 dose-escalation patients, about 20 had hepatocellular carcinoma, about 15 melanoma, 9 renal cell carcinoma and 9 head and neck cancer.

Taken from the germline V gene, the CDR1 and CDR2 loops are MDHEN and SYDVKM. The CDR3 measures 13 amino acids from cysteine to phenylalanine. The read is trimmed to its CDR3 DNA, 39 bases read in frame from base 1. V gives up 7 bases and J gives up 0 bases, and the segment between their germline ends measures 9 bases. Concerning this clone itself: The clone's antigen remains unknown. No much larger clone is present one base from it, and per-base qualities are unavailable.

Here is what the overall study found, with its caveats: In the 0.1-3.0 mg/kg groups, partial responders were among the patients with the lowest normalized peripheral clonal expansion, particularly in CD8+ T cells. After ivuxolimab, CD8+ T cells had more expanded clones than CD4+ T cells on average. Clonal expansion of both CD4+ and CD8+ blood T cells was observed from baseline to week 6 at doses 0.1 to 3.0 mg/kg. Which antigens the clonally expanded peripheral T cells were specific for was not determined. Low levels of normalized T-cell clonal expansion were also seen in some patients who did not respond.

Patients with autoimmune disease history or receiving systemic immunosuppression were excluded from the trial. In every dose cohort, peripheral blood was drawn for TCR sequencing at baseline, cycle 4 day 1, and cycle 7 day 1. Samples came from an open-label, multicenter, first-in-human phase I dose-escalation trial of ivuxolimab. Adults with locally advanced or metastatic melanoma, renal cell carcinoma, hepatocellular carcinoma or head and neck squamous cell carcinoma were enrolled in the trial. Before TCR sequencing, CD4+ T cells and CD8+ T cells from peripheral blood were sorted into separate populations. For sequencing of the TCRbeta CDR3 region, genomic DNA was extracted from the sorted cells. The immunoSEQ Assay was used to sequence the TCRbeta CDR3 regions. TCRdb re-hosts the immuneACCESS table, in-frame sequences only. Its copies lack some clones; in the studies checked, an unresolved V gene accounts for under half of them, and the cause for the rest is not known. The sample includes 71,000 or so clones, with 86% observed a single time. The top ten constitute around 1% of the sample.

This sequence originates from an adult with an advanced solid tumor such as melanoma, head and neck, liver or kidney cancer. This receptor chain uses TRBV28 and TRBJ1-2; the D gene is possibly TRBD1, with 5 bases matching. The sample in question was CD4+ or CD8+ T cells sorted from blood, obtained in a trial of the OX40 agonist ivuxolimab. The nucleotide sequence reads as follows: TGTGCCAGCACCGGGGGGGCTAACTATGGCTACACCTTC. Translated, this gives CASTGGANYGYTF.